This record concerns one T cell receptor beta chain sequence. Its antigen is currently unknown. This entry belongs to a study of beta chain features in type 1 diabetes. Whole-study results and caveats: Type 1 diabetes patients had moderately but significantly shorter TCRB CDR3s in all four CD4+ subsets. Whatever favoring of shorter templates PCR might show would apply equally to patients and controls. The similarity of naive, central memory and Treg TCRB repertoires appeared greater among patients than among healthy donors. Possibly, sequencing cDNA over-represented cells that had high TCR expression levels.

V was pared by 4 bases and J by 6 bases, with 5 bases of the junction left unmatched. Germline CDR1 and CDR2: SGHRS and YFSETQ. CDR3 length equals 14 residues. Sorting based on CD45RO/CCR7/CD25/CD127/CD95/CD27 separated CD4+ naive, central memory, regulatory and stem cell-like memory cells. All of the isolated RNA was reverse transcribed, so expressed TCRB transcripts were sequenced. The method was immunoSEQ multiplex PCR; TCRdb's version includes in-frame clones alone and lacks a portion of them. The sample carries about 740,000 clones, 10% to 15% recorded once. V and J are TRBV5-1 and TRBJ2-2, with 8 bases aligning to TRBD1. The sequencing sample was made of naive CD4+ T cells from blood. This receptor was obtained from a man between 18 and 29 years old with type 1 diabetes. CDR3 DNA sequence: TGCGCCAGCAGCCCGGACAGGGTGGCCGGGGAGCTGTTTTTT. Protein product: CASSPDRVAGELFF.